The 10 T cell receptor beta chains below come from one sample, sequenced in a study of T cell responses to AZD1222 COVID-19 vaccine. Produced via immunoSEQ multiplex PCR; TCRdb's table is partial and in-frame only. The repertoire includes about 160,000 clones, around 92% of them detected once, and 1% to 1.4% sits in the top ten. The sample was peripheral blood, taken 28 days after the second AZD1222 dose. All receptors derive from an adult who received the AZD1222 COVID-19 vaccine.

Judged by abundance, this clone is medium-sized. The chain uses TRBV6-4 and TRBJ2-1; 8 bases fit TRBD2. Trimming removed 2 bases from V and 4 bases from J; junction bases left unmatched: 4. Germline V gives CDR1 MRHNA, CDR2 SNTAGT. The CDR3 spans 15 residues. CDR3 amino acids: CASSDDTSGYNEQFF. The CDR3 DNA is TGTGCCAGCAGTGACGACACTAGCGGATACAATGAGCAGTTCTTC.

V is TRBV11-3 and J is TRBJ1-3, with D perhaps matching TRBD1 (5 bases). CDR1 SGHNT and CDR2 YENEEA come from the germline V gene. Deletions cut 2 bases from V and 7 bases from J, with 12 bases between. The CDR3 length is 14 residues. Written as DNA, the CDR3 is TGTGCCAGCAGCTTACACAGGAGGGTCAACACCATATATTTT. Protein: CASSLHRRVNTIYF.

This rearrangement joins TRBV10-2 to TRBJ1-1; tentative D call: TRBD1 (5 bases). The length of the CDR3 is 14 residues. Germline lookup yields CDR1 WSHSY and CDR2 SAAADI. Trimming pared 2 bases from V and 1 base from J, leaving 8 bases between. DNA for the CDR3: TGCGCCAGCAGTGAGCTTGGGGGGAACACTGAAGCTTTCTTT. Translated, it gives CASSELGGNTEAFF.

CDR3 bases: TGTGCCAGCAGTGACCCGGGGACAGGGTTGGATGATACGCAGTATTTT. This gives the protein CASSDPGTGLDDTQYF. This chain uses TRBV25-1 with TRBJ2-3; 9 nucleotides align to TRBD1. V shed 3 bases and J 6 bases; nucleotides not matched to a gene: 10. The CDR3 runs to 16 residues. Germline CDR1 and CDR2: MGHDK and SYGVNS.

The rearrangement links TRBV12-3 or TRBV12-4 to TRBJ2-2; a possible D gene is TRBD2 (5 bases). V lost 5 bases to trimming and J lost 6 bases, with 10 bases between them. The CDR3 is made up of 13 amino acids. The CDR3 DNA reads TGTGCCAGCAGTACGCACGGGGCCGGGGAGCTGTTTTTT. Translating it yields CASSTHGAGELFF.

V and J are TRBV5-4 and TRBJ1-1; tentatively, D is TRBD1 (6 bases). From germline, CDR1 is SGHNT and CDR2 YYREEE (reference sequence). V was shortened by 2 bases and J by 7 bases, with 12 bases between the two germline ends. This CDR3 is built from 13 residues. This CDR3 reads CASSFWGRHEAFF. CDR3 coding DNA: TGTGCCAGCAGCTTCTGGGGGCGTCATGAAGCTTTCTTT.

This chain uses TRBV19 with TRBJ1-1; D unresolved. The V end was cut by 3 bases, the J end by 6 bases, with 14 bases between. The germline V gene has CDR1 LNHDA and CDR2 SQIVND (reference sequence). This CDR3 comprises 14 residues. The CDR3 sequence: CASSIGFGSAEAFF. The CDR3 nucleotides read TGTGCCAGTAGTATCGGTTTCGGGTCCGCTGAAGCTTTCTTT.

In regard to this clone: Mismatch with germline at one junction end may stem from a read error. The V gene is TRBV7-7, the J gene TRBJ2-3; D is uncertain. The CDR3 is 13 residues long. Looked up from germline, CDR1 is SSHAT and CDR2 is FNYEAQ (reference sequence). The DNA of the CDR3 is TGTGCTAGCAGCTTGGGTCTGGCCGATACGCAGTATTTT. Encoded protein: CASSLGLADTQYF.

The chain combines TRBV19 with TRBJ1-6; D gene uncertain. CDR1 and CDR2 from the germline V gene are LNHDA and SQIVND (reference sequence). This CDR3 contains 13 residues. Trimming took off 3 bases at V and 10 bases at J, with 10 bases between the two ends. The CDR3 protein is CASSIGDSSPLHF. The CDR3 DNA follows: TGTGCCAGTAGTATTGGGGATTCGTCACCCCTCCACTTT.

The rearrangement joins TRBV12-3 or TRBV12-4 to TRBJ1-5; D call uncertain. The CDR3 is 12 residues long. Between the trimmed V and J ends, which lost 2 bases and 8 bases, there was a span of 7 bases. The DNA of the CDR3 is TGTGCCAGCAGTTTATGGGTTGAGCCCCAGCATTTT. Amino acids: CASSLWVEPQHF.